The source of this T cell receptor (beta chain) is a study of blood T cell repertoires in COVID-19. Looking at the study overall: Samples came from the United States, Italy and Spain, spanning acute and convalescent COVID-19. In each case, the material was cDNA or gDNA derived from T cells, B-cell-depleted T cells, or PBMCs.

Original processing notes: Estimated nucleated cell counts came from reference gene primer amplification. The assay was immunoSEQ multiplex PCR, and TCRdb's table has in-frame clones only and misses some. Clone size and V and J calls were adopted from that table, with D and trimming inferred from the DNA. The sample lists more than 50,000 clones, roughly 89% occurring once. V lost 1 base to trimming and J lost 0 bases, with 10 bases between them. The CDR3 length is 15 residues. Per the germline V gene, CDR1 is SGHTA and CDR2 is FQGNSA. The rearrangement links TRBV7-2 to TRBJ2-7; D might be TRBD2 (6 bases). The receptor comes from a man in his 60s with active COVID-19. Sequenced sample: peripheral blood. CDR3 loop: CASSLVGGGSYEQYF. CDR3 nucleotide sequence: TGTGCCAGCAGCTTAGTTGGGGGAGGCTCCTACGAGCAGTACTTC.